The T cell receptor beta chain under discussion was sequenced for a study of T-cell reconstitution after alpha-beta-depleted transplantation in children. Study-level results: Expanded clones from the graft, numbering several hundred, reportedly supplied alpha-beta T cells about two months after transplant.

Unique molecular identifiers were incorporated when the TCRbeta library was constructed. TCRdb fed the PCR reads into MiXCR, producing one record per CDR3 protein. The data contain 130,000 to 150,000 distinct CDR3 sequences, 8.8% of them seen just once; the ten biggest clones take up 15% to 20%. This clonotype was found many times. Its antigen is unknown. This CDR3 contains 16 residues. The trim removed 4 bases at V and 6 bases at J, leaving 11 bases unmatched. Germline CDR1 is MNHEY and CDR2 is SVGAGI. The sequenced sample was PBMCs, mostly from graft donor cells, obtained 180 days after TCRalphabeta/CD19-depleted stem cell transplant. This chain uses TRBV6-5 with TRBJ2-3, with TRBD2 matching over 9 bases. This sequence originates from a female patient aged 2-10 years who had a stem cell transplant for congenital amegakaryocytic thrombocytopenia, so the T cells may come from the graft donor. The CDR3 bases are TGTGCCAGCAGTTTAGGGACTAGCAGAAGGATTGATACGCAGTATTTT. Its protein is CASSLGTSRRIDTQYF.